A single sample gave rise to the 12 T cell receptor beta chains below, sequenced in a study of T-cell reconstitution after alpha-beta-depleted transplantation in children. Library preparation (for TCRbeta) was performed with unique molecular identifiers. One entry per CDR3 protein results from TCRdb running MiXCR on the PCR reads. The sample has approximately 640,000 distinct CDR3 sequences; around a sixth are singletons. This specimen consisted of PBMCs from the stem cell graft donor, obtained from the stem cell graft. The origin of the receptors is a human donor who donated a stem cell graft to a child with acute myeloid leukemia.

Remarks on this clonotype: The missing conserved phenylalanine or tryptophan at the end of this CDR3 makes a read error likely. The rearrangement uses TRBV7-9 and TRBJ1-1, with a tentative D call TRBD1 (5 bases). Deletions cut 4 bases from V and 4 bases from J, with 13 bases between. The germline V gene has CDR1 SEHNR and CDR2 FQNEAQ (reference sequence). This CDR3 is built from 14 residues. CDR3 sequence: CASSWGGVRTEAFS. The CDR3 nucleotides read TGTGCCAGCAGCTGGGGCGGGGTTCGCACTGAAGCTTTCTCT.

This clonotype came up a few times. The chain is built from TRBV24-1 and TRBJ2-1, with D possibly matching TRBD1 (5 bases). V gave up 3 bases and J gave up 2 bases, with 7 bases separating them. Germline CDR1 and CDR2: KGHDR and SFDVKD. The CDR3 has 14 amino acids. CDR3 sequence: CATSDRGAYNEQFF. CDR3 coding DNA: TGTGCCACCAGTGATAGGGGTGCCTACAATGAGCAGTTCTTC.

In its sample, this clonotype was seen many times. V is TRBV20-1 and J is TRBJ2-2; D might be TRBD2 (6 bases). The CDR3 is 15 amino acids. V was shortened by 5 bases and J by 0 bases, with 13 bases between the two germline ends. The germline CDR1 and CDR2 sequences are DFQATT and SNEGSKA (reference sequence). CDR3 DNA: TGCAGTGCTTGGACGGGAGCTCCGAACACCGGGGAGCTGTTTTTT. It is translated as CSAWTGAPNTGELFF.

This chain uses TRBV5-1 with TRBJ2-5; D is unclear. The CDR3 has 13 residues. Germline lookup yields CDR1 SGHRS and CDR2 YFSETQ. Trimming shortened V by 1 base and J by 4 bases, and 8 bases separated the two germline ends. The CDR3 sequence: CASSLIGVETQYF. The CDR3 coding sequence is TGCGCCAGCAGCTTGATTGGAGTAGAGACCCAGTACTTC.

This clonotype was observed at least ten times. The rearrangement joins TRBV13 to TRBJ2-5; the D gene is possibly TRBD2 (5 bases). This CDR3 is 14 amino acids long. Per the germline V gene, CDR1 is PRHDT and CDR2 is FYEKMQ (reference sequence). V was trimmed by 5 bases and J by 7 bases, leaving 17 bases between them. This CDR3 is CASSLQTVGRTQYF. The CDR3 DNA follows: TGTGCCAGCAGCCTCCAGACTGTGGGGAGGACCCAGTACTTC.

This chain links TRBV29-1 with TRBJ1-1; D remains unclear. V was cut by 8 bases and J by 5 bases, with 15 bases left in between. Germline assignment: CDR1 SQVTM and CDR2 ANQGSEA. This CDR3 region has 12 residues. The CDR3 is CSSSEGRTEAFF. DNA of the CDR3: TGCAGCTCATCGGAGGGCCGAACTGAAGCTTTCTTT.

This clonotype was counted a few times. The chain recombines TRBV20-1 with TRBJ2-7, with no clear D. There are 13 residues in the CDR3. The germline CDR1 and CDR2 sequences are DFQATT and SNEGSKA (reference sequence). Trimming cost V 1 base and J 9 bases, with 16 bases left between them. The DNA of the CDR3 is TGCAGTGCTAGAGCCCCTTTCCGGCACGGGCAGTACTTC. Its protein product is CSARAPFRHGQYF.

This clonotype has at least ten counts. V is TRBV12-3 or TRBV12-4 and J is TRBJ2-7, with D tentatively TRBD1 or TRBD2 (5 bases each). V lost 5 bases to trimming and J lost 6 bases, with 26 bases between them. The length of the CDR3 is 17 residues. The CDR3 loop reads CASSVGPGTHTKSEQYF. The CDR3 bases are TGTGCCAGCAGTGTAGGTCCCGGGACGCACACGAAGTCCGAGCAGTACTTC.

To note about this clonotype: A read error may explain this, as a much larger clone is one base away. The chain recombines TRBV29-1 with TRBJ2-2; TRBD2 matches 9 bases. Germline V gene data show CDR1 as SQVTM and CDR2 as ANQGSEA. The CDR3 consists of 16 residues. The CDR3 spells CGVGQERGANTGELFF. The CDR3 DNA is TGCGGCGTTGGGCAAGAGCGGGGGGCGAACACCGGGGAGCTGTTTTTT.

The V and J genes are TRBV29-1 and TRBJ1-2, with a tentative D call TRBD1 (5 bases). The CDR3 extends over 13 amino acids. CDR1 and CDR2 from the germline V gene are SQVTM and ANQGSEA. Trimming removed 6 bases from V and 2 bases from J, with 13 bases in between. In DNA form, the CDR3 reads TGCAGCGTAAGATCGGGGGGAAACTATGGCTACACCTTC. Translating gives CSVRSGGNYGYTF.

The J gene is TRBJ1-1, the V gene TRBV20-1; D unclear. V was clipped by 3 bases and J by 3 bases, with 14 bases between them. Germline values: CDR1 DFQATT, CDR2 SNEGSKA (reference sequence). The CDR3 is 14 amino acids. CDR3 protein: CSASLGNGDTEAFF. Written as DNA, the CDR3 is TGCAGTGCTAGTTTGGGGAACGGGGACACTGAAGCTTTCTTT.

This CDR3 is CASSPPGQGARTGELFF. CDR3 DNA sequence: TGTGCCAGCAGCCCTCCGGGACAGGGGGCGAGGACCGGGGAGCTGTTTTTT. The chain links TRBV7-8 to TRBJ2-2, with 12 nucleotides matching TRBD1. With 5 bases clipped from V and 5 bases from J, the junction kept 9 bases outside the gene matches. This CDR3 is 17 amino acids long. Germline CDR1 is SGHVS and CDR2 is FQNEAQ.